Each of the 5 T cell receptor beta chains below was sequenced from the same sample in a study of blood T cell repertoires in COVID-19. Sequenced by immunoSEQ multiplex PCR; TCRdb stores in-frame clones only, minus some. The sample has fewer than 300,000 clones; about four fifths are singletons. The source material was peripheral blood. All receptors come from a man at least 80 years old with acute or convalescent COVID-19.

V is TRBV27 and J is TRBJ1-5; perhaps TRBD1 as D (5 bases). Trimming took off 6 bases at V and 2 bases at J, with 23 bases between the two ends. Germline assignment: CDR1 MNHEY and CDR2 SMNVEV (reference sequence). The CDR3 covers 18 residues. The DNA for the CDR3 is TGTGCCAGCAGCTCCCAGGGATCCCTCAATGTTGGCAATCAGCCCCAGCATTTT. This translates into CASSSQGSLNVGNQPQHF.

The gene calls are TRBV25-1 and TRBJ2-5; 10 bases map to TRBD2. Germline V gives CDR1 MGHDK, CDR2 SYGVNS. The CDR3 contains 15 residues. The V segment lost 6 bases and the J segment 4 bases; nucleotides outside the gene matches: 8. The chain's CDR3 is CASSAPGLASETQYF. For the CDR3, the DNA is TGTGCCAGCAGCGCCCCGGGACTAGCGTCAGAGACCCAGTACTTC.

CDR3 region: CASSSRQGIQPQHF. The DNA of the CDR3 is TGTGCCAGCAGTTCCCGACAGGGGATTCAGCCCCAGCATTTT. The chain employs TRBV6-5 and TRBJ1-5; 8 nucleotides match TRBD1. J was trimmed by 6 bases and V by 4 bases; bases with no gene match: 5. CDR3 length: 14 residues. Germline V gives CDR1 MNHEY, CDR2 SVGAGI.

V is TRBV19 and J is TRBJ2-7; weak D call: TRBD1 (6 bases). The germline gives CDR1 LNHDA, CDR2 SQIVND (reference sequence). V was clipped by 9 bases and J by 3 bases, with 9 bases between them. This CDR3 comprises 11 residues. DNA of the CDR3: TGTGCCAGCGAAGGGGGCTACGAGCAGTACTTC. This gives the protein CASEGGYEQYF.

This chain joins TRBV7-2 and TRBJ2-2; D possibly corresponds to TRBD2 (6 bases). This CDR3 region has 17 residues. Trimming took off 2 bases at V and 4 bases at J, with 17 bases between the two ends. CDR1 and CDR2 (germline): SGHTA, FQGNSA. The CDR3 sequence: CASSLNPAGLPTGELFF. DNA of the CDR3: TGTGCCAGCAGCTTAAACCCCGCGGGACTTCCCACCGGGGAGCTGTTTTTT.